The entry that follows covers one T cell receptor (beta chain) sequence. This sample also contains other DNA sequences that code for the same CDR3. This CDR3 comprises 13 residues. Germline values: CDR1 LGHDT, CDR2 YNNKEL (reference sequence). V lost 1 base and J 8 bases, leaving 11 bases between the germline ends. The data were taken from a study of blood T cell repertoires in COVID-19. The table came from immunoSEQ multiplex PCR; TCRdb's copy has only in-frame clones and leaves some out. The sample has 300,000 to 350,000 clones, roughly nine tenths seen once. The receptor was isolated from a woman between 55 and 75 years old with COVID-19, enrolled during active disease. The sequenced material came from peripheral blood. J is TRBJ1-1 and V is TRBV3-1 (or the pseudogene TRBV3-2); possibly TRBD1 for D (5 bases). CDR3 nucleotide sequence: TGTGCCAGCAGCCAAGGGGGGGTTACGGAAGCTTTCTTT. This translates into CASSQGGVTEAFF.